This TCR beta chain was sequenced during a study of T-cell reconstitution after alpha-beta-depleted transplantation in children. This clonotype was observed many times. The antigen is not known. Study results and limitations: Roughly two months post-transplant, alpha-beta T cells reportedly originated from several hundred graft clones that had expanded. After transplant, high TCRbeta diversity at day 60 in some patients arose from surviving recipient T cells and thymic progenitors. T-cell counts and diversity were attributed mostly to newly produced T cells one year after transplant.

Researchers prepared the TCRbeta library using unique molecular identifiers, the study reports. TCRdb recomputed calls from the PCR reads with MiXCR, one row per CDR3 protein. The data hold about 300,000 distinct CDR3 sequences, with roughly 7.8% observed a single time. In germline, CDR1 is LGHNA, CDR2 YNFKEQ. Deletions cut 2 bases from V and 1 base from J, with 5 bases between. The CDR3 is 13 amino acids. This TCR came from a female patient aged 2-9 years who had a stem cell transplant for Fanconi anemia, so the T cells may come from the graft donor. The sequenced sample was peripheral blood, obtained 360 days after TCRalphabeta/CD19-depleted stem cell transplant. The V gene is TRBV4-2, the J gene TRBJ1-2; D remains unclear. CDR3 DNA sequence: TGTGCCAGCAGCCAAACAAGTAACTATGGCTACACCTTC. The encoded protein is CASSQTSNYGYTF.